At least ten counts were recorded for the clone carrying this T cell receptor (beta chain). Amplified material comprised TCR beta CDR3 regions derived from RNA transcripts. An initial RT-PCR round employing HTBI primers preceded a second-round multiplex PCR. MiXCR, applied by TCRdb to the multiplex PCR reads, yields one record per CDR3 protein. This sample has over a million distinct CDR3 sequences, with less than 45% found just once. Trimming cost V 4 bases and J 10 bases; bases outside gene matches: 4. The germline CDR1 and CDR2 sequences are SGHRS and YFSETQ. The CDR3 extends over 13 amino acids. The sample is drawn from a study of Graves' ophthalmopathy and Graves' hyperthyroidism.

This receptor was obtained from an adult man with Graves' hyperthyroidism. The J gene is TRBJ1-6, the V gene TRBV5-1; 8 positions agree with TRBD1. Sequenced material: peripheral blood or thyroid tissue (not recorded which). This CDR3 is CASSTGQASPLHF. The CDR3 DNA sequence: TGCGCCAGCAGCACGGGACAGGCGTCACCCCTCCACTTT.